These T cell receptor beta chains were read from a single sample in a study of cytomegalovirus exposure and HLA in healthy donors. The method was immunoSEQ multiplex PCR; TCRdb's version includes in-frame clones alone and lacks a portion of them. The repertoire has roughly 110,000 clones, less than 80% of them found once; the top ten carry 3% to 4.5%. The sequenced material came from PBMCs. The receptor source for this set is a man aged 55-75 years in good health and CMV-seronegative. CDR3s include the opening cysteine and the closing phenylalanine or tryptophan. A D gene is named only where the DNA matches it firmly. Size tells how often a clone was seen (once, few, many) or the class of an expanded clone, and some rows leave it out.

D	J	V	size	DNA	CDR3
NA	TRBJ1-2	TRBV10-3	few	TGTGCCATCCGCCCGCGGGGCCTAAACTATGGCTACACCTTC	CAIRPRGLNYGYTF
TRBD1	TRBJ2-3	TRBV27	once	TGTGCCAGCAGTTCCCCGGGACAGGGGCAGGATACGCAGTATTTT	CASSSPGQGQDTQYF
NA	TRBJ2-7	TRBV2	NA	TGTGCCAGCAGTAAAGGCCACGGCGGGGGCGGAGGCGAGCAGTACTTC	CASSKGHGGGGGEQYF
TRBD1	TRBJ2-5	TRBV7-3	NA	TGTGCCAGCAGCCCGGACAGGGGAGAGACCCAGTACTTC	CASSPDRGETQYF
NA	TRBJ1-4	TRBV7-8	NA	TGTGCCAGCAGCTTAGTTGGGGGGAAGGGGGAAAAACTGTTTTTT	CASSLVGGKGEKLFF
NA	TRBJ2-1	TRBV5-1	once	TGCGCCAGCAGCTTGGGCGGGACTGGACAAGGGGATGAGCAGTTCTTC	CASSLGGTGQGDEQFF
TRBD1	TRBJ1-5	TRBV27	NA	TGTGCCAGCAGTTATACAGGGGTTAAGGTTGGTAGCAGTCAGCCCCAGCATTTT	CASSYTGVKVGSSQPQHF
NA	TRBJ2-7	TRBV7-9	NA	TGTGCCAGCAGCTTAATGAGGTACGAGCAGTACTTC	CASSLMRYEQYF
TRBD1	TRBJ1-5	TRBV5-8	NA	TGTGCCAGCAGCCAAAACAGGGGTGGTAACCAGCCCCAGCATTTT	CASSQNRGGNQPQHF
TRBD2	TRBJ2-7	TRBV10-3	NA	TGTGCCATCAGGACCACTAGCGGGGCCTCCTACGAGCAGTACTTC	CAIRTTSGASYEQYF
NA	TRBJ2-7	TRBV2	NA	TGTGCCAGCAGGAGGAGGGAGCAGTACTTC	CASRRREQYF
TRBD2	TRBJ2-1	TRBV5-1	NA	TGCGCCAGCAGCCCTACTAGCGGAGACTACAATGAGCAGTTCTTC	CASSPTSGDYNEQFF
TRBD1	TRBJ2-5	TRBV5-6	NA	TGTGCCAGCAGGGCCTTGAGGGGGCTTAAAGAGACCCAGTACTTC	CASRALRGLKETQYF
TRBD1	TRBJ1-5	TRBV28	NA	TGTGCCAGCAGCCCTGGACAGGGTTTTCAGCCCCAGCATTTT	CASSPGQGFQPQHF
TRBD1	TRBJ2-5	TRBV5-1	NA	TGCGCCAGCACTGGACAGGGGGCCGAGACCCAGTACTTC	CASTGQGAETQYF
NA	TRBJ1-1	TRBV5-1	NA	TGCGCCAGCACCGATCAGGGGAACACTGAAGATTTCTTT	CASTDQGNTEDFF
NA	TRBJ1-2	TRBV5-4	NA	TGTGCCAGCAGCTGGAACAGAAACTCTAACTATGGCTACACCTTC	CASSWNRNSNYGYTF
NA	TRBJ2-7	TRBV7-8	NA	TGTGCCAGCAGCCCCCCGCGGGGGCCGGGGTTGTACGAGCAGTACTTC	CASSPPRGPGLYEQYF
TRBD1	TRBJ1-3	TRBV29-1	NA	TGCAGCGTGGAACAGGGGCGAAGCTCTGGAAACACCATATATTTT	CSVEQGRSSGNTIYF
NA	TRBJ1-6	TRBV11-1	NA	TGTGCCAGCAGCTTAATAGCAAATTCACCCCTCCACTTT	CASSLIANSPLHF
TRBD2	TRBJ2-3	TRBV5-8	NA	TGTGCCAGCAGCCTCGCGGGGGGCGGTGATACGCAGTATTTT	CASSLAGGGDTQYF
NA	TRBJ1-1	TRBV5-1	NA	TGCGCCAGCAGTACCAGAGGGAACACTGAAGCTTTCTTT	CASSTRGNTEAFF
NA	TRBJ2-3	TRBV6-6	NA	TGTGCCAGCAGTCCTCTTGGAGCGGAGGGGTATTTT	CASSPLGAEGYF
NA	TRBJ1-6	TRBV19	NA	TGTGCCAGTAGAATCACCGGGATTTATAATTCACCCCTCCACTTT	CASRITGIYNSPLHF
NA	TRBJ1-5	TRBV6-5	NA	TGTGCCAGCAGGAGGACTTATAGCAATCAGCCCCAGCATTTT	CASRRTYSNQPQHF
TRBD1	TRBJ1-3	TRBV30	NA	TGTGCCTGGAAACGGGACAGTCATACCATATATTTT	CAWKRDSHTIYF